This T cell receptor beta chain was recorded in a study of cytomegalovirus exposure and HLA in healthy donors. CDR1 is LGHNT, CDR2 FRNRAP, per germline. V gave up 0 bases and J gave up 1 base, with 12 bases separating them. This CDR3 comprises 16 residues. The study ran its PCR with 60 Vbeta and 13 Jbeta primers. Assay used: immunoSEQ multiplex PCR; TCRdb lists only in-frame clones, some missing. This sample yields about 140,000 clones, of which 70% to 85% are seen a single time; roughly 1.4% belongs to the top ten. The chain links TRBV12-5 to TRBJ1-1; D perhaps matches TRBD1 (5 bases). Sequencing input: PBMCs. This clonotype was sampled from a man aged 25 to 40 in good health and CMV-seropositive. DNA of the CDR3: TGTGCTAGTGGTTTGGTATCGGGGGTCCGGAACACTGAAGCTTTCTTT. This translates into CASGLVSGVRNTEAFF.